Following are 11 T cell receptor beta chains from one sample sequenced in a study of blood T cell repertoires in COVID-19. The data were produced by immunoSEQ multiplex PCR, yet TCRdb's version contains in-frame clones alone and is incomplete. Here the sample spans about 190,000 clones, 79% being singletons. Sequencing was done on a sample of peripheral blood. These receptors originate from a man aged 55 to 70 with active or convalescent COVID-19.

This chain links TRBV13 with TRBJ2-7, with a tentative D call TRBD1 (5 bases). Trimming removed 0 bases from V and 4 bases from J, with 7 bases in between. The CDR3 is 13 amino acids. From germline, CDR1 is PRHDT and CDR2 FYEKMQ (reference sequence). For the CDR3, the DNA is TGTGCCAGCAGCTTAGGGACAGCTTACGAGCAGTACTTC. Its protein is CASSLGTAYEQYF.

The rearrangement uses TRBV7-9 and TRBJ2-5, with 12 nucleotides matching TRBD2. V shed 5 bases and J 5 bases; nucleotides not matched to a gene: 15. This CDR3 is 18 amino acids long. The germline gives CDR1 SEHNR, CDR2 FQNEAQ (reference sequence). The CDR3 DNA follows: TGTGCCAGCAGCCCGCCGGCTAGCGGGAGGGCCTCGATTGAGACCCAGTACTTC. Translating it yields CASSPPASGRASIETQYF. The variable domain in full, with the rest retrieved from reference TRBV7-9 and TRBJ2-5, is DTGVSQNPRHKITKRGQNVTFRCDPISEHNRLYWYRQTLGQGPEFLTYFQNEAQLEKSRLLSDRFSAERPKGSFSTLEIQRTEQGDSAMYLCASSPPASGRASIETQYFGPGTRLLVL.

The chain employs TRBV4-3 and TRBJ2-6, with D possibly being TRBD1 (6 bases). Trimming removed 0 bases at V and 0 bases at J, with 15 bases between. This CDR3 region has 19 residues. Germline V CDR1 and CDR2: LGHNA, YSLEER. The CDR3 here is CASSQDLRQASSGANVLTF. The CDR3 DNA reads TGCGCCAGCAGCCAAGATTTGAGACAGGCAAGCTCTGGGGCCAACGTCCTGACTTTC.

This clone was recorded once. The CDR3, as DNA: TGTGCCAGCAGCTTAGGACTAGCACGTGAGCAGTTCTTC. Translating gives CASSLGLAREQFF. The V gene is TRBV13, the J gene TRBJ2-1, with D tentatively TRBD2 (6 bases). Germline V gene lookup returns CDR1 PRHDT and CDR2 FYEKMQ (reference sequence). V shed 0 bases and J shed 9 bases, with 9 bases lying between them. The CDR3 runs to 13 residues.

CDR3 loop: CASSQVRQTFYGYTF. The DNA for the CDR3 is TGTGCCAGCAGCCAAGTTCGACAGACATTCTATGGCTACACCTTC. The chain carries TRBV14 and TRBJ1-2; tentatively, D is TRBD1 (5 bases). Trimming cost V 1 base and J 4 bases, with 13 bases left between them. This CDR3 is built from 15 residues. The germline V gene has CDR1 SGHDN and CDR2 FVKESK. Based on the CDR3 plus reference TRBV14 and TRBJ1-2, the full variable domain is EAGVTQFPSHSVIEKGQTVTLRCDPISGHDNLYWYRRVMGKEIKFLLHFVKESKQDESGMPNNRFLAERTGGTYSTLKVQPAELEDSGVYFCASSQVRQTFYGYTFGSGTRLTVV.

V usage is TRBV28 and J usage is TRBJ1-4, with 9 bases lining up with TRBD1. CDR1 and CDR2 from the germline V gene are MDHEN and SYDVKM. This CDR3 comprises 13 residues. V shed 4 bases and J 7 bases; nucleotides not matched to a gene: 1. CDR3 amino acids: CASSSGQGEKLFF. The CDR3 DNA follows: TGTGCCAGCAGTTCGGGACAGGGTGAAAAACTGTTTTTT.

The gene calls are TRBV18 and TRBJ2-7; TRBD2 matches at 10 bases. V lost 10 bases and J lost 2; bases outside the gene matches: 11. Per the germline V gene, CDR1 is KGHSH and CDR2 is LQKENI. This CDR3 is 15 amino acids long. The CDR3 loop reads CATANLGTSAYEQYF. The CDR3 coding sequence is TGTGCCACCGCGAATCTGGGGACTAGCGCCTACGAGCAGTACTTC.

For the CDR3, the DNA is TGTGCCAGCAGTCGGCGGGATAATTCACCCCTCCACTTT. Protein product: CASSRRDNSPLHF. The V call is TRBV6-5, the J call TRBJ1-6; no definite D call. Germline assignment: CDR1 MNHEY and CDR2 SVGAGI. The CDR3 totals 13 residues. Trimming cost V 5 bases and J 5 bases, with 7 bases left between them.

This clone appeared a single time. The V gene is TRBV7-2, the J gene TRBJ2-1; no firm D call. The CDR3 length is 14 residues. CDR1 is SGHTA, CDR2 FQGNSA, per germline. With 5 bases removed from V and 8 bases from J, the gap between germline ends came to 16 bases. The CDR3 loop reads CASSRSSSQDEQFF. The CDR3, as DNA: TGTGCCAGCAGCCGGTCCTCCAGTCAGGATGAGCAGTTCTTC.

The chain is built from TRBV5-5 and TRBJ2-7, with TRBD2 matching 7 bases. The CDR3 is 16 amino acids. Germline V CDR1 and CDR2: SGHKS, YYEKEE (reference sequence). Trimming cost V 4 bases and J 6 bases; bases outside gene matches: 16. This CDR3 is CASSAMRPAGRVEQYF. DNA of the CDR3: TGTGCCAGCAGCGCCATGAGGCCGGCAGGGAGGGTCGAGCAGTACTTC.

This clone was seen a few times. The gene calls are TRBV6-2 or TRBV6-3 and TRBJ2-7, with TRBD1 matching over 7 bases. CDR1 MNHEY and CDR2 SVGEGT come from the germline V gene. V lost 4 bases and J lost 3; bases outside the gene matches: 6. CDR3 length equals 14 residues. This CDR3 reads CASSSRTGRYEQYF. DNA for the CDR3: TGTGCCAGCAGTTCCAGGACAGGTCGCTACGAGCAGTACTTC.